Below, 21 T cell receptor beta chains from the same sample are listed, as sequenced in a study of blood T cell repertoires in COVID-19. Measured with immunoSEQ multiplex PCR; TCRdb has only the in-frame clones, and not every one. The sample holds around 340,000 clones, approximately 89% seen once. Material: peripheral blood. Receptors were obtained from a woman aged 55 to 70 with COVID-19, enrolled during active disease.

In nucleotides, the CDR3 is TGTGCCAGCACCACGGGGGGACCCAATGCCTATGGCTACACCTTC. Translated, it gives CASTTGGPNAYGYTF. V and J are TRBV6-5 and TRBJ1-2; the D gene is possibly TRBD1 (5 bases). V gave up 7 bases and J gave up 4 bases, with 19 bases separating them. This CDR3 contains 15 residues. The germline gives CDR1 MNHEY, CDR2 SVGAGI.

As to this clone: The sample contains more than one DNA sequence encoding this CDR3. The chain couples TRBV11-2 to TRBJ2-2; tentatively, D is TRBD2 (6 bases). V lost 5 bases and J 5 bases, leaving 9 bases between the germline ends. This CDR3 comprises 13 residues. The germline gives CDR1 SGHAT, CDR2 FQNNGV. The CDR3 DNA is TGTGCCAGCAGCGCCCGGGGGACCGGGGAGCTGTTTTTT. Amino acid sequence: CASSARGTGELFF.

The J gene is TRBJ2-7, the V gene TRBV25-1; 9 nucleotides match TRBD1. Losses at the gene ends were 4 bases for V and 4 bases for J; bases not matched to a gene: 8. The V gene's germline CDR1 is MGHDK and CDR2 SYGVNS. The CDR3 runs to 15 residues. The CDR3 DNA is TGTGCCAGCAGTGCCCATCCGGGACAGGGTTACGAGCAGTACTTC. Translating it yields CASSAHPGQGYEQYF.

The V gene is TRBV7-8, the J gene TRBJ2-1, with a tentative D call TRBD2 (5 bases). Germline CDR1 is SGHVS and CDR2 is FQNEAQ. V was shortened by 2 bases and J by 5 bases, with 10 bases between the two germline ends. The CDR3 runs to 14 residues. CDR3 in DNA: TGTGCCAGCAGCTTAACTAGACGAAACAATGAGCAGTTCTTC. It translates to CASSLTRRNNEQFF.

The count of this clone is one. V is TRBV11-1 and J is TRBJ1-1, with no clear D. The V end was cut by 5 bases, the J end by 3 bases, with 10 bases between. There are 13 residues in the CDR3. CDR1 SGHAT and CDR2 FQDESV come from the germline V gene (reference sequence). Here the CDR3 reads CASSLVSDTEAFF. The CDR3 DNA is TGTGCCAGCAGCCTAGTATCGGACACTGAAGCTTTCTTT.

The rearrangement uses TRBV7-8 and TRBJ2-7; 14 bases are a match to TRBD2. CDR3 length: 17 amino acids. Germline CDR1 SGHVS, CDR2 FQNEAQ. Unmatched junction bases numbered 6, after V lost 5 bases and J lost 0 bases. The CDR3 here is CASSPRLAGGSSYEQYF. The CDR3 DNA is TGTGCCAGCAGCCCGAGACTAGCGGGGGGGAGCTCCTACGAGCAGTACTTC. Based on the CDR3 plus reference TRBV7-8 and TRBJ2-7, the full variable domain is GAGVSQSPRYKVAKRGQDVALRCDPISGHVSLFWYQQALGQGPEFLTYFQNEAQLDKSGLPSDRFFAERPEGSVSTLKIQRTQQEDSAVYLCASSPRLAGGSSYEQYFGPGTRLTVT.

The chain has TRBV11-2 and TRBJ1-5; no clear D. The CDR3 sequence is 14 residues long. Germline V gene lookup returns CDR1 SGHAT and CDR2 FQNNGV. With 5 bases removed from V and 5 bases from J, the gap between germline ends came to 13 bases. The CDR3 nucleotides are TGTGCCAGCAGCCACTCTGGTTTAGATCAGCCCCAGCATTTT. Translated: CASSHSGLDQPQHF.

The V and J genes are TRBV3-1 (or the pseudogene TRBV3-2) and TRBJ1-2, with 9 bases identical to TRBD1. J gave up 8 bases and V 3 bases, and 4 bases lay outside the gene matches. The CDR3 has 13 amino acids. Germline assignment: CDR1 LGHDT and CDR2 YNNKEL (reference sequence). The CDR3 DNA reads as TGTGCCAGCAGCCACCGGGACAGGGACGGCTACACCTTC. Its translation: CASSHRDRDGYTF.

The V gene is TRBV5-1, the J gene TRBJ2-7, with a tentative D call TRBD2 (5 bases). CDR1 and CDR2 from the germline V gene are SGHRS and YFSETQ. The V and J ends lost 0 bases and 1 base respectively, with 8 bases between them. This CDR3 region has 14 residues. In nucleotides, the CDR3 is TGCGCCAGCAGCTTGGAGGAGGTATCCTACGAGCAGTACTTC. It yields the protein CASSLEEVSYEQYF.

CDR3 residues: CASSDRAGGETQYF. As DNA, the CDR3 is TGTGCCAGCAGTGATAGGGCAGGGGGAGAGACCCAGTACTTC. The chain combines TRBV6-1 with TRBJ2-5; TRBD1 agrees at 7 bases. The CDR3 is 14 residues long. Germline loops: CDR1 MNHNS, CDR2 SASEGT. Trimming at V came to 3 bases and at J to 4 bases, leaving 5 bases not matched to a gene.

V usage is TRBV5-1 and J usage is TRBJ2-2; 11 bases match TRBD1. The CDR3 spans 15 residues. Per the germline V gene, CDR1 is SGHRS and CDR2 is YFSETQ. V lost 3 bases and J lost 8; bases outside the gene matches: 6. The CDR3 DNA follows: TGCGCCAGCAGCTCAGGACAGGGGGCGAAGGGGGAGCTGTTTTTT. It translates to CASSSGQGAKGELFF.

The V and J genes are TRBV20-1 and TRBJ2-7, with TRBD1 matching 9 bases. The length of the CDR3 is 11 residues. V shed 6 bases and J 6 bases; nucleotides not matched to a gene: 3. Germline assignment: CDR1 DFQATT and CDR2 SNEGSKA (reference sequence). This CDR3 is CSANRGPEQYF. CDR3 DNA: TGCAGTGCAAACAGGGGGCCCGAGCAGTACTTC.

V usage is TRBV4-1 and J usage is TRBJ2-7, with 12 bases matching TRBD2. CDR3 length equals 16 residues. Per the germline V gene, CDR1 is MGHRA and CDR2 is YSYEKL. The J segment lost 2 bases and the V segment lost 1 base, leaving 3 bases of the junction unmatched. CDR3 in DNA: TGCGCCAGCAGCCAAGGTAGGACTAGCGGGGCCTACGAGCAGTACTTC. Amino acid sequence: CASSQGRTSGAYEQYF.

This chain joins TRBV11-2 and TRBJ2-7; 7 bases match TRBD2. There are 14 residues in the CDR3. The germline V gene has CDR1 SGHAT and CDR2 FQNNGV. The J segment lost 2 bases and the V segment lost 2 bases, leaving 3 bases of the junction unmatched. The CDR3 spells CASSLPGRAYEQYF. The CDR3 DNA is TGTGCCAGCAGCTTACCTGGGAGGGCCTACGAGCAGTACTTC. The whole variable domain, filled in from reference TRBV11-2 and TRBJ2-7, reads EAGVAQSPRYKIIEKRQSVAFWCNPISGHATLYWYQQILGQGPKLLIQFQNNGVVDDSQLPKDRFSAERLKGVDSTLKIQPAKLEDSAVYLCASSLPGRAYEQYFGPGTRLTVT.

V usage is TRBV4-1 and J usage is TRBJ1-2; tentatively, D is TRBD1 (6 bases). CDR3 size: 15 residues. The V gene lost 0 bases and the J gene lost 3 bases, with 11 bases spanning the gap. CDR1 and CDR2 (germline): MGHRA, YSYEKL. CDR3 nucleotide sequence: TGCGCCAGCAGCCAAGATTGGCAGGGGTACTATGGCTACACCTTC. Encoded protein: CASSQDWQGYYGYTF.

The chain couples TRBV6-2 or TRBV6-3 to TRBJ1-2; D ambiguous. From germline, CDR1 is MNHEY and CDR2 SVGEGT. The CDR3 length is 12 residues. Deletions cut 6 bases from V and 4 bases from J, with 9 bases between. The CDR3 protein is CASSTSGYGYTF. CDR3 sequence (DNA): TGTGCCAGCAGCACGTCGGGCTATGGCTACACCTTC.

Here the CDR3 DNA reads TGTGCCAGCAGCTTGGGGGGGGGCCGAGAGACCCAGTACTTC. Residues: CASSLGGGRETQYF. The chain carries TRBV9 and TRBJ2-5, with D tentatively TRBD2 (7 bases). Germline values: CDR1 SGDLS, CDR2 YYNGEE. This CDR3 contains 14 residues. V lost 4 bases and J lost 4, with 14 bases in between.

This clone is a singleton in its sample. The chain is built from TRBV28 and TRBJ2-1, with D unclear. Trimming shortened V by 7 bases and J by 6 bases, and 16 bases separated the two germline ends. The germline V gene has CDR1 MDHEN and CDR2 SYDVKM. CDR3 length equals 14 residues. The CDR3 loop reads CASIRSPTRNEQFF. DNA for the CDR3: TGTGCCAGCATCCGGTCCCCCACCCGCAATGAGCAGTTCTTC.

The gene calls are TRBV7-8 and TRBJ2-5; 12 bases are a match to TRBD2. CDR3 length: 15 residues. The junction had 6 bases not matched to a gene; V was cut back by 5 bases and J by 5 bases. The V gene's germline CDR1 is SGHVS and CDR2 FQNEAQ. The CDR3 spells CASSRRLAGVETQYF. The CDR3 nucleotides are TGTGCCAGCAGCCGCCGACTAGCGGGGGTTGAGACCCAGTACTTC.

The chain has TRBV5-5 and TRBJ2-3, with TRBD2 matching over 8 bases. Germline trimming cut 7 bases from V and 0 bases from J; bases unmatched to any gene: 10. This CDR3 comprises 16 residues. Per the germline V gene, CDR1 is SGHKS and CDR2 is YYEKEE (reference sequence). The CDR3 here is CASLAGGPLSTDTQYF. The CDR3 coding sequence is TGTGCCAGCTTGGCGGGGGGACCACTTAGCACAGATACGCAGTATTTT.

This rearrangement joins TRBV3-1 (or the pseudogene TRBV3-2) to TRBJ1-2; D is unclear. The V end was cut by 2 bases, the J end by 2 bases, with 9 bases between. Germline CDR1 is LGHDT and CDR2 is YNNKEL (reference sequence). There are 14 residues in the CDR3. The CDR3 sequence: CASSQTAGNYGYTF. DNA for the CDR3: TGTGCCAGCAGCCAAACGGCCGGGAACTATGGCTACACCTTC.